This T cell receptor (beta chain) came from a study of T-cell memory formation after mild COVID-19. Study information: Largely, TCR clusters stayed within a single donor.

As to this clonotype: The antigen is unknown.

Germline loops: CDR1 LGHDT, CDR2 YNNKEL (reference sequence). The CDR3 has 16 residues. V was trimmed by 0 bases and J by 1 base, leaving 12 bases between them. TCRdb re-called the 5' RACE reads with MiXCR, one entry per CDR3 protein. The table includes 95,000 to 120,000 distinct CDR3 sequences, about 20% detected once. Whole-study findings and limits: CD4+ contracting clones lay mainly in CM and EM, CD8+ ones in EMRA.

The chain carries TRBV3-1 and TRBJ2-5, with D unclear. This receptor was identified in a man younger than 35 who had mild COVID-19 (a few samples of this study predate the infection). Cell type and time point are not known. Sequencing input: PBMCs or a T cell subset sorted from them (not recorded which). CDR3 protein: CASSQEQFSLQETQYF. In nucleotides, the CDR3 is TGTGCCAGCAGCCAAGAGCAATTTTCCCTCCAAGAGACCCAGTACTTC.